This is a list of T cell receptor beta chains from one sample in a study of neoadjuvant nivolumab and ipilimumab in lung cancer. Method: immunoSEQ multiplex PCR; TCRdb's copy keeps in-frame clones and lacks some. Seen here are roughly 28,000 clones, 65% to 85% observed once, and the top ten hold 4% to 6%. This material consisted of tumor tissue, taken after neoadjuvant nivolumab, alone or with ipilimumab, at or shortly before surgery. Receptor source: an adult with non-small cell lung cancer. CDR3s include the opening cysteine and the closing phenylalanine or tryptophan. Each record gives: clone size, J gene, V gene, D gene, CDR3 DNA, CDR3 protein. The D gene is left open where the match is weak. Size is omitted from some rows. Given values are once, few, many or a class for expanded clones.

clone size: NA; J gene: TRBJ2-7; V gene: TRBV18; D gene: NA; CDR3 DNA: TGTGCCAGCTCACCGAGGCAGGAGACCTACGAGCAGTACTTC; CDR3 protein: CASSPRQETYEQYF
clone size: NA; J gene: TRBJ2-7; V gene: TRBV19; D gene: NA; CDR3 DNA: TGTGCCTCGCGCTTGGGTCCCCACTACGAGCAGTACTTC; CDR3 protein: CASRLGPHYEQYF
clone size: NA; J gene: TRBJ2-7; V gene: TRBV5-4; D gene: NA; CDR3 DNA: TGTGCCAGCAGCTATGGAGGGGGCGGAGGTGACGAGCAGTACTTC; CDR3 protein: CASSYGGGGGDEQYF
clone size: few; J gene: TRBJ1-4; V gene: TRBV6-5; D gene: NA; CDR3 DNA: TGTGCCAGCAGTGCCCGGGACACCCATGAAAAACTGTTTTTT; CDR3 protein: CASSARDTHEKLFF
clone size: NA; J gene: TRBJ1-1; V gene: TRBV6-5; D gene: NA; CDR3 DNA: TGTGCCAGCAGTTACGTAGGTGGCAGTGAAGCTTTCTTT; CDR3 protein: CASSYVGGSEAFF
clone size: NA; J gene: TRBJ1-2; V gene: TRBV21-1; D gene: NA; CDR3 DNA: TGTGCCAGCTGGTCCTATGGCTACACCTTC; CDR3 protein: CASWSYGYTF
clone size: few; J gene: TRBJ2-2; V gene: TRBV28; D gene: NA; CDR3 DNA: TGTGCCAGCAGACACGGGACACGCACCGGGGAGCTGTTTTTT; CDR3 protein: CASRHGTRTGELFF
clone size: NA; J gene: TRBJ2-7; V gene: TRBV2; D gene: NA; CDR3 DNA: TGTGCCAGCAGTAAGTCAGGGTTAGGAAGGTCCTACGAGCAGTACTTC; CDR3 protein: CASSKSGLGRSYEQYF
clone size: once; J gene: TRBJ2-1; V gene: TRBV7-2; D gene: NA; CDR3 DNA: TGTGCCAGCAGCTTCGGTAGTGCGGGCTACAATGAGCAGTTCTTC; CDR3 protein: CASSFGSAGYNEQFF
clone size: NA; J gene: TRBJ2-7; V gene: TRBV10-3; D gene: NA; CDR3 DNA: TGTGCCATCAGTGATCTGGTCTTGAACTACGAGCAGTACTTC; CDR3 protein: CAISDLVLNYEQYF
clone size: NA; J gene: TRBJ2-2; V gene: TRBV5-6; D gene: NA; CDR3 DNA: TGTGCCAGCAGGGCAAACAGGGTTGGAAACACCGGGGAGCTGTTTTTT; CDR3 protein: CASRANRVGNTGELFF
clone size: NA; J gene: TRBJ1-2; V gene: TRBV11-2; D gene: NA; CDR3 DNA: TGTGCCAGCAGCTTAGAGTCTTCGGGGGGTTTAGGTGGCTACACCTTC; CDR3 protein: CASSLESSGGLGGYTF
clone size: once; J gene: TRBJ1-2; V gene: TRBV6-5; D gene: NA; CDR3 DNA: TGTGCCAGCAGCAACGGCTATGGCTACACCTTC; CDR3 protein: CASSNGYGYTF
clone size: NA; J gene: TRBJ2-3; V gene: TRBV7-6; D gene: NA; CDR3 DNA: TGTGCCAGCAGCTTAGCGGGGGCGGGGAGTGATACGCAGTATTTT; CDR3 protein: CASSLAGAGSDTQYF
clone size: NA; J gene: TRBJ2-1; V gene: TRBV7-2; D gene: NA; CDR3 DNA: TGTGCCAGCAGCCGGGGCCAGGCGACCAATGAGCAGTTCTTC; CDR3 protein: CASSRGQATNEQFF
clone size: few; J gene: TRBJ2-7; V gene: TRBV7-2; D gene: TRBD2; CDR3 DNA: TGTGCCAGCAGCTCAACTGGCGGGGCTAGCGGGGGGGCCTACGAGCAGTACTTC; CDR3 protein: CASSSTGGASGGAYEQYF
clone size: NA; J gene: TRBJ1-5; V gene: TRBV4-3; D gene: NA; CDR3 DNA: TGCGCCAGCAGCCAAGATCGGATTAGGGTATGGAATCAGCCCCAGCATTTT; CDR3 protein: CASSQDRIRVWNQPQHF
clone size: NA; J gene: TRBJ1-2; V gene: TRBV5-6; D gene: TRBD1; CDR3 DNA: TGTGCCAGCAGCCTTGGACAGGGGGATGGCTACACCTTC; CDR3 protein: CASSLGQGDGYTF
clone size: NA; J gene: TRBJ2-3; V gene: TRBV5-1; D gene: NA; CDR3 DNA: TGCGCCAGCAGCTTGTGGATCCAGCACACAGATACGCAGTATTTT; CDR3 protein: CASSLWIQHTDTQYF
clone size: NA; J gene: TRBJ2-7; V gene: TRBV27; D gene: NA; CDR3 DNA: TGTGCCAGCAGTCCGGGGCTTTCCTACGAGCAGTACTTC; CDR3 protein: CASSPGLSYEQYF
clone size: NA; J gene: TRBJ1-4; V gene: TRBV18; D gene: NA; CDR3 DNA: TGTGCCAGCTCACAACAGGAGAATAATGAAAAACTGTTTTTT; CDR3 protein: CASSQQENNEKLFF
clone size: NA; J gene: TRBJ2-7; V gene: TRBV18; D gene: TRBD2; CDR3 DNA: TGTGCCAGCCGGACTAGCGGCTACGAGCAGTACTTC; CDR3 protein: CASRTSGYEQYF
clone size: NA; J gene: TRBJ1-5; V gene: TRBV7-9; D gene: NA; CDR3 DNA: TGTGCCAGCAGCAACTTGGGGGGCAATCAGCCCCAGCATTTT; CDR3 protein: CASSNLGGNQPQHF
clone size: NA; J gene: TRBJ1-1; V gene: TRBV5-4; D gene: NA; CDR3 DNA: TGTGCCAGCAGACTAAAGGGGAACACTGAAGCTTTCTTT; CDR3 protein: CASRLKGNTEAFF
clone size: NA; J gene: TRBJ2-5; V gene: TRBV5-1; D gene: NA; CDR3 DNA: TGCGCCAGCAAGGAGGAGACCCAGTACTTC; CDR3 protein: CASKEETQYF
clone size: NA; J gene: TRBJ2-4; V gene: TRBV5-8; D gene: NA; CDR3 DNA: TGTGCCAGCAGCTTCTACGTGGGGATCAGGGCCAAAAACATTCAGTACTTC; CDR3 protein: CASSFYVGIRAKNIQYF
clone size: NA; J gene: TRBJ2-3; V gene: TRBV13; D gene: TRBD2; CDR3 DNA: TGTGCCAGCAGCTTATGGACTAGCGGGGATCCAGATACGCAGTATTTT; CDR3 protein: CASSLWTSGDPDTQYF
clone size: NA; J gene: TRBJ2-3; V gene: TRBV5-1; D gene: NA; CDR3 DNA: TGCGCCAGCGGAACCACAGGGGAGGGAGATACGCAGTATTTT; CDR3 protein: CASGTTGEGDTQYF
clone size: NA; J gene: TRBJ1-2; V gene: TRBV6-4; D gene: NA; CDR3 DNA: TGTGCCAGCAGATCAGAGACAGGAGGCTACACCTTC; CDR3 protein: CASRSETGGYTF
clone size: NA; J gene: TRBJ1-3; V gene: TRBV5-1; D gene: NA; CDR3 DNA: TGCGCCAGCAGCTTCGACGGTAGCTCTGGAAACACCATATATTTT; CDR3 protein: CASSFDGSSGNTIYF
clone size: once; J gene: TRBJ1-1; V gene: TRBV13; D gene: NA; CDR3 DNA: TGTGCCAGCAGCTTAGCCAACAGTGAAGCTTTCTTT; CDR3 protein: CASSLANSEAFF
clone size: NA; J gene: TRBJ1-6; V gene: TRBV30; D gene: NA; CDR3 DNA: TGTGCCTGGAGGCCTATCGGGTCACCCCTCCACTTT; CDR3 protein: CAWRPIGSPLHF
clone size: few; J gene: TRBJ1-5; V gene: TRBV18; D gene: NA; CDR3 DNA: TGTGCCAGCTCACCTTCCCAACTTAGGGAACACTATCAGCCCCAGCATTTT; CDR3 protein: CASSPSQLREHYQPQHF
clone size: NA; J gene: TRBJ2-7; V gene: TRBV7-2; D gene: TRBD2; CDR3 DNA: TGTGCCAGCAGCTTAGTGGCTAGCGGGGGTCGCGAGCAGTACTTC; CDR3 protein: CASSLVASGGREQYF